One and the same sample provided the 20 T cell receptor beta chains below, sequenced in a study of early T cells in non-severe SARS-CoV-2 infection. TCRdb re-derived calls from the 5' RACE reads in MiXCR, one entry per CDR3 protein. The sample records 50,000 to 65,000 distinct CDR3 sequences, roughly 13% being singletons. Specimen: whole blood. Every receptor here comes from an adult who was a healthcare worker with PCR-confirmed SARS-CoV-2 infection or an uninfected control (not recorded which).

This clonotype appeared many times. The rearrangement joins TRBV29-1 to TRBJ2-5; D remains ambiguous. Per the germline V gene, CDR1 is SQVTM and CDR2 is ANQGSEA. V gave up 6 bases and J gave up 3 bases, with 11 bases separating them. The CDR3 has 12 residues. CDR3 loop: CSVLISEETQYF. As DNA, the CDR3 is TGCAGCGTGCTCATCTCCGAAGAGACCCAGTACTTC.

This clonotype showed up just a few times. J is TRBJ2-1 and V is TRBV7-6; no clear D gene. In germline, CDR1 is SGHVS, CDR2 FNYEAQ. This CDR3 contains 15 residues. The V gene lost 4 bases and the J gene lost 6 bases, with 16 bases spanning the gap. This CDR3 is CASSSGTFQANEQFF. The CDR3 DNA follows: TGTGCCAGCAGCTCCGGAACCTTTCAGGCCAATGAGCAGTTCTTC.

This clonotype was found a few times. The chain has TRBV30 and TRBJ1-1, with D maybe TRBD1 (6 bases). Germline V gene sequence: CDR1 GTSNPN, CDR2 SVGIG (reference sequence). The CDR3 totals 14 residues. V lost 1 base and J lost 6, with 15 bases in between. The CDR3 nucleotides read TGTGCCTGGAGTGAGGGACACCAAAGGGCTGAAGCTTTCTTT. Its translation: CAWSEGHQRAEAFF.

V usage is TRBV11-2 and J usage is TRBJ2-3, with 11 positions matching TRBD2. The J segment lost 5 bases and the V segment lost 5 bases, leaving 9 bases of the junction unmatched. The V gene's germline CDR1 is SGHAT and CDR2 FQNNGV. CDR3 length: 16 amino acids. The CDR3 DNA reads TGTGCCAGCAGCCGGGGTAGCGGACTAGCGGGAGATACGCAGTATTTT. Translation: CASSRGSGLAGDTQYF. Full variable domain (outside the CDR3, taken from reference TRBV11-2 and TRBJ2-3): EAGVAQSPRYKIIEKRQSVAFWCNPISGHATLYWYQQILGQGPKLLIQFQNNGVVDDSQLPKDRFSAERLKGVDSTLKIQPAKLEDSAVYLCASSRGSGLAGDTQYFGPGTRLTVL.

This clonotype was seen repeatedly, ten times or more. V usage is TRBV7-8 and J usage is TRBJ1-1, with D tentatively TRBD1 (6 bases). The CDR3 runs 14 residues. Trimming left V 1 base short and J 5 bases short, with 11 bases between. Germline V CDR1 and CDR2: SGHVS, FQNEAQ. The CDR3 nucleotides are TGTGCCAGCAGCTTAGACAGGGTGTGGACTGAAGCTTTCTTT. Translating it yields CASSLDRVWTEAFF.

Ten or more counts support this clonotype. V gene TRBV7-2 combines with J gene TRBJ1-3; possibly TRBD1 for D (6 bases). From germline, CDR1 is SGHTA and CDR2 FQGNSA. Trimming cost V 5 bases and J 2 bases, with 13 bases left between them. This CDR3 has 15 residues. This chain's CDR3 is CASSQLGTTGNTIYF. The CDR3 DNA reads TGTGCCAGCAGCCAGCTCGGGACAACTGGAAACACCATATATTTT. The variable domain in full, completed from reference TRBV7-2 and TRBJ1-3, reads GAGVSQSPSNKVTEKGKDVELRCDPISGHTALYWYRQSLGQGLEFLIYFQGNSAPDKSGLPSDRFSAERTGGSVSTLTIQRTQQEDSAVYLCASSQLGTTGNTIYFGEGSWLTVV.

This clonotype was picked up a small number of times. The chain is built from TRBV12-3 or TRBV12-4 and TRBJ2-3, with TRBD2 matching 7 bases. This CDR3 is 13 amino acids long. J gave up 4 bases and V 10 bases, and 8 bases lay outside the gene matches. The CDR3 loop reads CATQRLAADTQYF. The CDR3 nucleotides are TGTGCCACCCAACGGCTAGCGGCAGATACGCAGTATTTT.

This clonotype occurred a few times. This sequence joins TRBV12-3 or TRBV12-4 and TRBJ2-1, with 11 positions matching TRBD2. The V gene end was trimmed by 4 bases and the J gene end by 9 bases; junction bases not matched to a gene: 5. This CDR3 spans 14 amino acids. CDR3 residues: CASSYSGGAGEQFF. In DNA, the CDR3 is TGTGCCAGCAGTTATAGCGGGGGGGCCGGTGAGCAGTTCTTC.

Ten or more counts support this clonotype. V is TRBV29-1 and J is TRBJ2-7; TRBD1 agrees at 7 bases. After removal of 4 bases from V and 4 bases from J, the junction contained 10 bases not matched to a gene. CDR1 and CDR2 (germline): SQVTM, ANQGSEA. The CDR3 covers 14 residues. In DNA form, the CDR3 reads TGCAGCGTTGTACCCCGGGACAGCTATTACGAGCAGTACTTC. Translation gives CSVVPRDSYYEQYF.

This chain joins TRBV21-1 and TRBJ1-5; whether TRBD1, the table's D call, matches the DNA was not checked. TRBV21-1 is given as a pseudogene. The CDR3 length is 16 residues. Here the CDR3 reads CASSARTGPNDQPQHF. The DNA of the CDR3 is TGTGCCAGCAGCGCCCGGACAGGGCCGAACGATCAGCCCCAGCATTTT.

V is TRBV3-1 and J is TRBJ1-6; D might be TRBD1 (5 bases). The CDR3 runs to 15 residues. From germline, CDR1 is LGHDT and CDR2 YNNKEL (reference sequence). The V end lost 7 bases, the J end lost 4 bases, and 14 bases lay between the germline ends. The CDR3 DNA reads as TGTGCCAGCACCCAGCTGGGGGGTTATAATTCACCCCTCCACTTT. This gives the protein CASTQLGGYNSPLHF.

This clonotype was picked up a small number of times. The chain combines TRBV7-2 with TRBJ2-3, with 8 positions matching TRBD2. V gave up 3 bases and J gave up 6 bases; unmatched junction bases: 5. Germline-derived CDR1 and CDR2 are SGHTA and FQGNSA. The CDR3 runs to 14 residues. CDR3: CASSFSGGIDTQYF. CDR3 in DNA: TGTGCCAGCAGCTTCTCGGGGGGGATCGATACGCAGTATTTT.

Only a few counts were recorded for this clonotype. This CDR3 is CASSETPTGTGFDEQFF. CDR3 DNA sequence: TGTGCCAGCAGTGAAACACCCACCGGGACAGGGTTCGATGAGCAGTTCTTC. J is TRBJ2-1 and V is TRBV6-4, with 9 bases aligning to TRBD1. This CDR3 contains 17 residues. V trimming: 3 bases; J trimming: 8 bases; junction bases outside the gene matches: 14. CDR1 is MRHNA and CDR2 is SNTAGT in the germline V gene.

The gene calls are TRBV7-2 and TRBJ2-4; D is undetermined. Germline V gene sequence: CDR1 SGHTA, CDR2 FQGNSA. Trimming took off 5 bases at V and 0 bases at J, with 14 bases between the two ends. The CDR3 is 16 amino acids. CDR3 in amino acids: CASSPQGILAKNIQYF. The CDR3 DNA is TGTGCCAGCAGCCCCCAAGGGATTCTAGCCAAAAACATTCAGTACTTC.

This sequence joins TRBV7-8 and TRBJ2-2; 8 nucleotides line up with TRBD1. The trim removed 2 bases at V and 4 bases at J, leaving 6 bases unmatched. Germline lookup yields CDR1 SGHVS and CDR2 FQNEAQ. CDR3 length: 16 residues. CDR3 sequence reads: CASSLHLDRATGELFF. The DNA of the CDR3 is TGTGCCAGCAGCTTACATTTGGACAGGGCCACCGGGGAGCTGTTTTTT.

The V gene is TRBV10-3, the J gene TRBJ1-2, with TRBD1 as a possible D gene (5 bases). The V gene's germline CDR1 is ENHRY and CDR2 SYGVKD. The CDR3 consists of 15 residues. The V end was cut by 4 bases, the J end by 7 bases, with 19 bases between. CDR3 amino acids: CAISGSQGESSGYTF. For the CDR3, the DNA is TGTGCCATCAGTGGGTCCCAGGGAGAGAGTAGTGGCTACACCTTC.

In DNA form, the CDR3 reads TGTGCCAGCAGCCACGTTAAAGGGGGGCCTGAAGCTTTCTTT. Translated, it gives CASSHVKGGPEAFF. The chain carries TRBV3-1 and TRBJ1-1; D perhaps matches TRBD1 (6 bases). V was pared by 3 bases and J by 6 bases, with 14 bases between. There are 14 residues in the CDR3. The V gene's germline CDR1 is LGHDT and CDR2 YNNKEL (reference sequence).

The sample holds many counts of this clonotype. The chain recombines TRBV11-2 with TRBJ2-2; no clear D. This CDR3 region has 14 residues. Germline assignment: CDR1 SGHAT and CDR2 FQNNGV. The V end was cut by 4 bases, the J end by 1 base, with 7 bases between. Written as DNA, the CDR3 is TGTGCCAGCAGCTCCCAGTTGAACACCGGGGAGCTGTTTTTT. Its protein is CASSSQLNTGELFF.

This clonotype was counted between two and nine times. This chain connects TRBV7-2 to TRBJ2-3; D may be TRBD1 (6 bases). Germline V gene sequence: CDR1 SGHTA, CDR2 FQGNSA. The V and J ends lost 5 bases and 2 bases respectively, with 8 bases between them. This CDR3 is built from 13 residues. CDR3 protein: CASSQGFTDTQYF. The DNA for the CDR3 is TGTGCCAGCAGCCAGGGGTTCACAGATACGCAGTATTTT.

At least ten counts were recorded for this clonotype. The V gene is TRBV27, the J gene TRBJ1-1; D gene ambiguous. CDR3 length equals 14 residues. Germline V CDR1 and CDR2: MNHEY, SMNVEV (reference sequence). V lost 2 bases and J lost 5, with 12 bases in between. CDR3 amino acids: CASSLRSGWTEAFF. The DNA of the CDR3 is TGTGCCAGCAGTTTAAGGAGCGGATGGACTGAAGCTTTCTTT.